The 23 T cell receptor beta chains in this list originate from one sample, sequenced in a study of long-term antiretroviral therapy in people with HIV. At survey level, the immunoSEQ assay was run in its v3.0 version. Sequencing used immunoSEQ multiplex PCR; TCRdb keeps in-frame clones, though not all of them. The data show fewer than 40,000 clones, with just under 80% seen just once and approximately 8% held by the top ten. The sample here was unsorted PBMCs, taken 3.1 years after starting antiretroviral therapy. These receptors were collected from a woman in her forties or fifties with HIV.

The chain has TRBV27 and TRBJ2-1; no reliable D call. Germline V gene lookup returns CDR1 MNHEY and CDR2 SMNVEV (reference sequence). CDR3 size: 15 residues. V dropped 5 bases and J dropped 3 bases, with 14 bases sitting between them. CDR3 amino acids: CASSPRSPIYNEQFF. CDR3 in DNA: TGTGCCAGCAGTCCGAGGAGCCCCATCTACAATGAGCAGTTCTTC.

The CDR3 region has the DNA TGTGCCAGCACCTACGGCGGGTCTTACGAGCAGTACTTC. This sequence encodes CASTYGGSYEQYF. The V gene is TRBV11-2, the J gene TRBJ2-7, with a possible D match to TRBD2 (5 bases). Germline V gene sequence: CDR1 SGHAT, CDR2 FQNNGV. The V end was cut by 7 bases, the J end by 4 bases, with 14 bases between. CDR3 length: 13 residues.

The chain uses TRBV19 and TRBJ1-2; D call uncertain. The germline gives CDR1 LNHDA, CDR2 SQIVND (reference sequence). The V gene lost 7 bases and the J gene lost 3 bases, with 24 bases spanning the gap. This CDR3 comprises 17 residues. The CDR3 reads CASTLGLGRPEDYGYTF. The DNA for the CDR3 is TGTGCCAGTACCCTGGGCCTTGGAAGACCCGAGGACTATGGCTACACCTTC. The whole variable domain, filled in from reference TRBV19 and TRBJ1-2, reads DGGITQSPKYLFRKEGQNVTLSCEQNLNHDAMYWYRQDPGQGLRLIYYSQIVNDFQKGDIAEGYSVSREKKESFPLTVTSAQKNPTAFYLCASTLGLGRPEDYGYTFGSGTRLTVV.

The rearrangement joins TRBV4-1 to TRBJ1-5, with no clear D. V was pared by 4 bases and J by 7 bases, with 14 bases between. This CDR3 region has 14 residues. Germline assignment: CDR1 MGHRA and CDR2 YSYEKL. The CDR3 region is CASSPTEGEQPQHF. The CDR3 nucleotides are TGCGCCAGCAGCCCTACGGAGGGCGAGCAGCCCCAGCATTTT.

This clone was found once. CDR3 DNA: TGTGCCAGTAGTATTGGCCCTCGGGTCACAGATACGCAGTATTTT. This sequence encodes CASSIGPRVTDTQYF. This chain joins TRBV19 and TRBJ2-3; D is unclear. Germline V CDR1 and CDR2: LNHDA, SQIVND (reference sequence). Trimming shortened V by 3 bases and J by 2 bases, and 12 bases separated the two germline ends. CDR3 length: 15 amino acids. The variable domain in full, completed from reference TRBV19 and TRBJ2-3, reads DGGITQSPKYLFRKEGQNVTLSCEQNLNHDAMYWYRQDPGQGLRLIYYSQIVNDFQKGDIAEGYSVSREKKESFPLTVTSAQKNPTAFYLCASSIGPRVTDTQYFGPGTRLTVL.

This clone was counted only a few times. CDR3 protein: CASSYSRTGGYTF. CDR3 nucleotides: TGTGCCAGCAGTTACTCGCGGACTGGTGGCTACACCTTC. The rearrangement uses TRBV6-5 and TRBJ1-2; the D is unclear. Trimming removed 0 bases at V and 7 bases at J, with 9 bases between. Germline CDR1 reads MNHEY; CDR2 reads SVGAGI. This CDR3 spans 13 amino acids.

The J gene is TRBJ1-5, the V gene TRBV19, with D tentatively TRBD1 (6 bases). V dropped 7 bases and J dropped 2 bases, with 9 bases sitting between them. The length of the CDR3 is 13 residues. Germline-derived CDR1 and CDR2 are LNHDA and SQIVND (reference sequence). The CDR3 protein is CASTQGGNQPQHF. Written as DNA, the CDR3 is TGTGCCAGTACACAGGGAGGCAATCAGCCCCAGCATTTT.

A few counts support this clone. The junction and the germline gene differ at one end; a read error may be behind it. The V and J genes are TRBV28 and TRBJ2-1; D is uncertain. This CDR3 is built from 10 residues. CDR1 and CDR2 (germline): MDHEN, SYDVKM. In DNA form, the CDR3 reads TGTGCCAGCGGTGACGGTCTGAGGCTCTTC. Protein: CASGDGLRLF. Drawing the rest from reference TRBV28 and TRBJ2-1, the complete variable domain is DVKVTQSSRYLVKRTGEKVFLECVQDMDHENMFWYRQDPGLGLRLIYFSYDVKMKEKGDIPEGYSVSREKKERFSLILESASTNQTSMYLCASGDGLRLFGPGTRLTVL.

The CDR3 sequence: CASSQGEGETQYF. Written as DNA, the CDR3 is TGTGCCAGCAGCCAAGGTGAAGGAGAGACCCAGTACTTC. The rearrangement uses TRBV4-2 and TRBJ2-5; the D is unclear. The CDR3 extends over 13 amino acids. V was shortened by 1 base and J by 4 bases, with 7 bases between the two germline ends. Germline CDR1 is LGHNA and CDR2 is YNFKEQ.

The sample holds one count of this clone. The CDR3 DNA reads as TGCGCCAGCAGCTTGGAAGGGGCGAATGGCTACACCTTC. Translated: CASSLEGANGYTF. This rearrangement joins TRBV5-1 to TRBJ1-2; maybe TRBD1 (5 bases). CDR3 length: 13 residues. Trimming cost V 0 bases and J 6 bases, with 9 bases left between them. Per germline, CDR1 SGHRS and CDR2 YFSETQ.

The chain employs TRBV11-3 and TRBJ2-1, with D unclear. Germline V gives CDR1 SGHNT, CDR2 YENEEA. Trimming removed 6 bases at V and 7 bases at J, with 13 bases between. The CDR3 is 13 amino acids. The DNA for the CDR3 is TGTGCCAGCAGGTCCTCTTCTGGGAATGAGCAGTTCTTC. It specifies CASRSSSGNEQFF.

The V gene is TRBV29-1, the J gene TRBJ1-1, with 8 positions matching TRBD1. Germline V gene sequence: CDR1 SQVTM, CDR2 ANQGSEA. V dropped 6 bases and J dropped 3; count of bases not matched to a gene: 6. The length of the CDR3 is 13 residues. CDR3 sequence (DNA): TGCAGCGTGCAGGACAGGGCCTACACTGAAGCTTTCTTT. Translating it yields CSVQDRAYTEAFF.

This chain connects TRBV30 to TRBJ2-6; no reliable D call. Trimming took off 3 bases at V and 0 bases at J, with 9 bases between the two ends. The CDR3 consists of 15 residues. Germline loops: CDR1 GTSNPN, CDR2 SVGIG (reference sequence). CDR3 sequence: CAWSSLGSGANVLTF. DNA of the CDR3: TGTGCCTGGAGCAGTCTGGGCTCTGGGGCCAACGTCCTGACTTTC.

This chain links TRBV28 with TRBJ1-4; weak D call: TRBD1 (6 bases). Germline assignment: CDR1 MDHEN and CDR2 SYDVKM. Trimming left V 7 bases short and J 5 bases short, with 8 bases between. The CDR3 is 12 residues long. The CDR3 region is CASIGGNEKLFF. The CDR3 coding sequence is TGTGCCAGCATAGGGGGAAATGAAAAACTGTTTTTT.

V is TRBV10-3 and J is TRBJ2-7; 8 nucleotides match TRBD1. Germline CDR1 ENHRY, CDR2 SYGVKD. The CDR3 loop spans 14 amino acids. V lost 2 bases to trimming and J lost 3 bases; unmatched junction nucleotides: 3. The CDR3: CAISETGGFYEQYF. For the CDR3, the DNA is TGTGCCATCAGTGAGACAGGGGGGTTCTACGAGCAGTACTTC.

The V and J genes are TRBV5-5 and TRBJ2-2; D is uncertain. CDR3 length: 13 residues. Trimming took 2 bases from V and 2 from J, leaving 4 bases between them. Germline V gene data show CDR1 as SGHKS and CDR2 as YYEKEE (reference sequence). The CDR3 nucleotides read TGTGCCAGCAGCTTTGTCAACACCGGGGAGCTGTTTTTT. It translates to CASSFVNTGELFF.

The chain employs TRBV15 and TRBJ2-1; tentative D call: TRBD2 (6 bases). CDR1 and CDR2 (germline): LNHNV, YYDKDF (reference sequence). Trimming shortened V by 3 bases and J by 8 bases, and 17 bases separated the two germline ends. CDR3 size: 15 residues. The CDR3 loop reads CATSSPFIIADEQFF. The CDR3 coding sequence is TGTGCCACCAGCAGCCCGTTCATTATAGCGGATGAGCAGTTCTTC.

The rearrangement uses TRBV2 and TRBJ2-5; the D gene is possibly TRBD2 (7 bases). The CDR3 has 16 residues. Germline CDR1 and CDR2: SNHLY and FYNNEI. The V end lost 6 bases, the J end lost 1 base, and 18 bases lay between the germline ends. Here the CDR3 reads CASSHGAAGAQETQYF. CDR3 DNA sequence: TGTGCCAGCAGCCATGGTGCGGCGGGGGCCCAAGAGACCCAGTACTTC. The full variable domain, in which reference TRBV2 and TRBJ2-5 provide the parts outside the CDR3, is EPEVTQTPSHQVTQMGQEVILRCVPISNHLYFYWYRQILGQKVEFLVSFYNNEISEKSEIFDDQFSVERPDGSNFTLKIRSTKLEDSAMYFCASSHGAAGAQETQYFGPGTRLLVL.

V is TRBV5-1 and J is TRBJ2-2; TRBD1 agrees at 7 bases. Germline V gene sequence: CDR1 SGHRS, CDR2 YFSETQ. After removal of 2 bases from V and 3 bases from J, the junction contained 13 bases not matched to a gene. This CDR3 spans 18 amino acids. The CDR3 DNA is TGCGCCAGCAGCTTTTTCGGTATCCGGGACAGCTACACCGGGGAGCTGTTTTTT. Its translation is CASSFFGIRDSYTGELFF. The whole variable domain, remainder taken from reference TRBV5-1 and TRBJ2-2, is KAGVTQTPRYLIKTRGQQVTLSCSPISGHRSVSWYQQTPGQGLQFLFEYFSETQRNKGNFPGRFSGRQFSNSRSEMNVSTLELGDSALYLCASSFFGIRDSYTGELFFGEGSRLTVL.

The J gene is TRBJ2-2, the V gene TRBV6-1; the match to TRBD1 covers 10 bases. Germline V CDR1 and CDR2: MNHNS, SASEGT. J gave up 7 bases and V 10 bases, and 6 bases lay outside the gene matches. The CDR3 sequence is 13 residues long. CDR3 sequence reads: CANGQGVIGELFF. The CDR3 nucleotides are TGTGCCAATGGACAGGGGGTGATCGGGGAGCTGTTTTTT.

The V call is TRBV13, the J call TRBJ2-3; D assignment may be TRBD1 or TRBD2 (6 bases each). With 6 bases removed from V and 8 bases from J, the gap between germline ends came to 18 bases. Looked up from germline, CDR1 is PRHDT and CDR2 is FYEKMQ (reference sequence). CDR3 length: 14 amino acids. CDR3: CASSGEEEGGTQYF. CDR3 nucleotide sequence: TGTGCCAGCAGTGGGGAGGAGGAGGGGGGTACGCAGTATTTT.

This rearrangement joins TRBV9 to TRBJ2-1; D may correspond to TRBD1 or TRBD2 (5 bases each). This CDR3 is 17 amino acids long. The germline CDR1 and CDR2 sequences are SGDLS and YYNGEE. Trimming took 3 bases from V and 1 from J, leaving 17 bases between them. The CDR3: CASSAAAGTQSYNEQFF. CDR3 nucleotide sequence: TGTGCCAGCAGCGCGGCCGCCGGGACCCAATCCTACAATGAGCAGTTCTTC.

The CDR3 is CASSSVANANSPLHF. In DNA, the CDR3 is TGTGCCAGCAGCTCCGTGGCCAACGCCAATTCACCCCTCCACTTT. The chain is built from TRBV11-2 and TRBJ1-6; unclear D gene. V lost 4 bases, J lost 7 bases, and 14 bases lay in between. Germline CDR1 SGHAT, CDR2 FQNNGV. This CDR3 spans 15 amino acids.